The T cell receptor beta chain under discussion was sequenced for a study of blood T cell repertoires in COVID-19. Study-level background: The samples span acute and convalescent COVID-19 from the United States, Italy and Spain.

TCRdb keeps only in-frame clones here, not all; method: immunoSEQ multiplex PCR. The table shows 300,000 or so clones, with around 88% occurring only once. The CDR3 loop spans 12 amino acids. Germline lookup yields CDR1 MDHEN and CDR2 SYDVKM. V lost 2 bases and J 8 bases, leaving 9 bases between the germline ends. The origin of this receptor is a woman between 50 and 59 years old with acute or convalescent COVID-19. The source material was peripheral blood. V gene TRBV28 combines with J gene TRBJ1-2; perhaps TRBD1 as D (5 bases). The CDR3 nucleotides are TGTGCCAGCAGTTTACAGGGTAGGGGCTACACCTTC. It codes for CASSLQGRGYTF.